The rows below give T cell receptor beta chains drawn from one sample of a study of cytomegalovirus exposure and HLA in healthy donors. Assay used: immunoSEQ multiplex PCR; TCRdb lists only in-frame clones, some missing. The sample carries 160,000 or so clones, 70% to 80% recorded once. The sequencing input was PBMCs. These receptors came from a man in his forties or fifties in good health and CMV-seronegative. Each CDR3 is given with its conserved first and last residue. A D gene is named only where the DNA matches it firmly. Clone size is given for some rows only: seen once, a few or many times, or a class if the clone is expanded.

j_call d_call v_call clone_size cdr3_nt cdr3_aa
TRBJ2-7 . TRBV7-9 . TGTGCCAGCAGCTTTGAAGCATACGAGCAGTACTTC CASSFEAYEQYF
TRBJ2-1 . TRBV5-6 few TGTGCCAGCAGCTTGTCAGGGCCCTCCTACAATGAGCAGTTCTTC CASSLSGPSYNEQFF
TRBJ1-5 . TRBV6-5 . TGTGCCAGCAGTTATCCCAGGGGTAGACGCAATCAGCCCCAGCATTTT CASSYPRGRRNQPQHF
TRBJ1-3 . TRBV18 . TGTGCCAGCTCACCGCTCCCGGCGGGGGGAAACACCATATATTTT CASSPLPAGGNTIYF
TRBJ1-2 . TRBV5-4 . TGTGCCAGCAGCCCCAGTTTTGGTACAGACTATGGCTACACCTTC CASSPSFGTDYGYTF
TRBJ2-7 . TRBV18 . TGTGCCAGCTCACCAGGACAGAATTACGAGCAGTACTTC CASSPGQNYEQYF
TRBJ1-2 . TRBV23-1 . TGCGCCAGCAGTCAATCGGAGGTGGGGGCCACCTTC CASSQSEVGATF
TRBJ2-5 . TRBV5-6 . TGTGCCAGCACCTCAGTCGGGTGGACCCAGTACTTC CASTSVGWTQYF
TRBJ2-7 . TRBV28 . TGTGCCAGCAGTTTAGCGGGCCCCTTATCCGAGCAGTACTTC CASSLAGPLSEQYF
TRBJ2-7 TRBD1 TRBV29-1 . TGCAGCGTGGGACAGGTCGGATACGAGCAGTACTTC CSVGQVGYEQYF
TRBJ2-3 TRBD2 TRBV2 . TGTGCCAGCAGTGAACCGGGCGGGGGGGCGGTAGATACGCAGTATTTT CASSEPGGGAVDTQYF
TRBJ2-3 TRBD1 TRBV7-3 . TGTGCCAGCAGCTTAGGGGGACGCAGGGGGACAGATACGCAGTATTTT CASSLGGRRGTDTQYF
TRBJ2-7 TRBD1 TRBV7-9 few TGTGCCAGCAGCGAGATCAAGGACAGGGGGGATGAGCAGTACTTC CASSEIKDRGDEQYF
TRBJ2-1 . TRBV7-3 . TGTGCCAGCAGCCCCTCTCCGGGGGATGAGCAGTTCTTC CASSPSPGDEQFF
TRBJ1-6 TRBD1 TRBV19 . TGTGCCAGTAGTATGGGACAGTATAATTCACCCCTCCACTTT CASSMGQYNSPLHF
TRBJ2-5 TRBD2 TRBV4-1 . TGCGCCAGCAGCGGACTAGCGGGGGTGGCGACCCAGTACTTC CASSGLAGVATQYF
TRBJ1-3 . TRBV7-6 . TGTGCCAGCAGCTCCCTCCCCGCACAGGGCAGTGCTGGAAACACCATATATTTT CASSSLPAQGSAGNTIYF
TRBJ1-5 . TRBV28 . TGTGCCAGCAGTTTCTCGTTCGGAGGTTACAATCAGCCCCAGCATTTT CASSFSFGGYNQPQHF
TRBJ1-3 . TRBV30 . TGTGCCTGGAGTTGGACAGCCATCTCTGGAAACACCATATATTTT CAWSWTAISGNTIYF
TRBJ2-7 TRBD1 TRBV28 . TGTGCCACCGGGAAACAGGGGATGTCCTACGAGCAGTACTTC CATGKQGMSYEQYF
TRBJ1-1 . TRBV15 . TGTGCCACCAGCAGAGATAACAGACATAACACTGAAGCTTTCTTT CATSRDNRHNTEAFF
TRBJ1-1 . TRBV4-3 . TGCGCCAGCAGCCAAGATCCGGGGGAGGGGACTGAAGCTTTCTTT CASSQDPGEGTEAFF
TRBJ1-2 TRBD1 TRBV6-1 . TGTGCCAGCAGTGGCACCAGGGGGAGGGGCTACACCTTC CASSGTRGRGYTF
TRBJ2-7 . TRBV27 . TGTGCCAGCAGTTCGTCCCCGGTCCCCTACGAGCAGTACTTC CASSSSPVPYEQYF
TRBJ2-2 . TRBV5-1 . TGCGCCAGCAGCCCTTCTTACGGGGAGCTGTTTTTT CASSPSYGELFF
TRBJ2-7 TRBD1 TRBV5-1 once TGCGCCAGCAGCTTGGTTGGAGGACAGGTTCAGTTC CASSLVGGQVQF
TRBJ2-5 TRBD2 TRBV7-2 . TGTGCCAGCAGCGAGCGGGGGGGGAAAGAGACCCAGTACTTC CASSERGGKETQYF
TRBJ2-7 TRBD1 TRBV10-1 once TGCGCCAGCAGTGAGTCAGGCCAGGGGGCCAACGAGCAGTACTTC CASSESGQGANEQYF
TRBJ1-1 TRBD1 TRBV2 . TGTGCCAGCAGTCGGACAGGGCAGGCTTTCTTT CASSRTGQAFF
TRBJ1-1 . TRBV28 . TGTGCCAGCAAGGGCAGGGCAGTTACTGAAGCTTTCTTT CASKGRAVTEAFF
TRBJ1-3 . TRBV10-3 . TGTGCCATCAGTGAGTCGGCAGGGATAGGAAACACCATATATTTT CAISESAGIGNTIYF